This T cell receptor beta chain emerged from a study of OX40 agonist ivuxolimab in advanced cancers. At the level of the study: Three dose-escalation patients had partial responses: one with hepatocellular carcinoma and two with cutaneous melanoma.

Germline-derived CDR1 and CDR2 are MNHNY and SVGAGI (reference sequence). V trimming: 0 bases; J trimming: 6 bases; junction bases outside the gene matches: 6. The CDR3 runs to 15 residues. Blood got drawn at baseline, again on cycle 4 day 1, and then on cycle 7 day 1. The protocol was immunoSEQ multiplex PCR, while the TCRdb copy is restricted to in-frame clones and leaves out a portion. The sample lists under 75,000 clones, 84% seen once, with roughly 0.85% in the top ten. This rearrangement joins TRBV6-6 to TRBJ2-7, with 9 positions matching TRBD1. The sample in question was CD4+ or CD8+ T cells sorted from blood, obtained in a trial of the OX40 agonist ivuxolimab. This clonotype was obtained from an adult with an advanced solid tumor such as melanoma, head and neck, liver or kidney cancer. The chain's CDR3 is CASSYSNRGRGEQYF. CDR3 bases: TGTGCCAGCAGTTACTCTAACAGGGGGCGCGGCGAGCAGTACTTC.